The 5 T cell receptor beta chains below all came from one sample that was sequenced in a study of T cells in Graves' hyperthyroidism and ophthalmopathy. What was amplified from RNA transcripts were TCR beta CDR3 regions. The HTBI primer set drove a first-round RT-PCR of the TCR CDR3. TCRdb ran MiXCR on the multiplex PCR reads and lists one entry per CDR3 protein. The repertoire includes about 210,000 distinct CDR3 sequences, over 15% of them detected once, and approximately 46% sits in the top ten. The sequenced sample consisted of blood. These receptors were obtained from a man aged 45-60 years with Graves' hyperthyroidism.

The genes are TRBV11-1 and TRBJ2-3; a weak D match, TRBD2 (6 bases). Germline CDR1 and CDR2: SGHAT and FQDESV (reference sequence). The CDR3 has 16 amino acids. The V end lost 0 bases, the J end lost 4 bases, and 14 bases lay between the germline ends. CDR3 region: CASSLAVWEDPDTQYF. The CDR3, as DNA: TGTGCCAGCAGCTTAGCGGTGTGGGAGGACCCAGATACGCAGTATTTT.

This clonotype was seen at least ten times. CDR3 sequence (DNA): TGTGCCAGCAGTAGACAGGGGGTATTGAACACTGAAGCTTTCTTT. Protein product: CASSRQGVLNTEAFF. The V call is TRBV6-1, the J call TRBJ1-1; 9 bases map to TRBD1. V lost 5 bases, J lost 0 bases, and 4 bases stayed unmatched. This CDR3 has 15 residues. CDR1 MNHNS and CDR2 SASEGT come from the germline V gene.

Many counts were recorded for this clonotype. The rearrangement joins TRBV12-3 or TRBV12-4 to TRBJ2-7; D remains ambiguous. The CDR3 is 15 amino acids. V lost 7 bases, J lost 2 bases, and 18 bases lay in between. This CDR3 reads CASNDPGLGTYEQYF. The CDR3 coding sequence is TGTGCCAGCAACGACCCGGGTTTGGGAACCTACGAGCAGTACTTC.

This clonotype appeared many times. The CDR3 spells CAISSSGAYQETQYF. CDR3 nucleotides: TGTGCCATCAGCTCTAGCGGAGCGTACCAAGAGACCCAGTACTTC. J is TRBJ2-5 and V is TRBV10-3, with 7 bases matching TRBD2. Trimming at V came to 6 bases and at J to 0 bases, leaving 7 bases not matched to a gene. In germline, CDR1 is ENHRY, CDR2 SYGVKD. This CDR3 is 15 amino acids long.

Notes on this clonotype: One base away lies a much larger clone, so this may be a sequencing read error. V usage is TRBV7-2 and J usage is TRBJ1-5; possible D gene TRBD1, 5 bases. CDR1 SGHTA and CDR2 FQGNSA come from the germline V gene. The CDR3 has 13 amino acids. Deletions cut 7 bases from V and 6 bases from J, with 13 bases between. CDR3 coding DNA: TGTGCCAGCACTACGCAGGGAGGTCAGCCCCAGCATTTT. Encoded protein: CASTTQGGQPQHF.